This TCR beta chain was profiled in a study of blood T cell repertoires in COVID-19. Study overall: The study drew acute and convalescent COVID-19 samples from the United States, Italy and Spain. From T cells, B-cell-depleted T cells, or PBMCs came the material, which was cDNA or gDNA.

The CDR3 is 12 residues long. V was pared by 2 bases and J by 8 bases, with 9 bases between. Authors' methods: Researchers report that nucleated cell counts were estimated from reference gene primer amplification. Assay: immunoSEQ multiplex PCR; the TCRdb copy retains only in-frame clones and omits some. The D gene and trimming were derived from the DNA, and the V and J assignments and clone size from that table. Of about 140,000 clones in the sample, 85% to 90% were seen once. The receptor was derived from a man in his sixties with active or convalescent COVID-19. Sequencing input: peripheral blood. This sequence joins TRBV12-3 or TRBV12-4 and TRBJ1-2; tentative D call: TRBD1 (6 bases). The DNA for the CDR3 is TGTGCCAGCAGTTTATCAGGGGAAGGCTACACCTTC. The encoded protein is CASSLSGEGYTF.